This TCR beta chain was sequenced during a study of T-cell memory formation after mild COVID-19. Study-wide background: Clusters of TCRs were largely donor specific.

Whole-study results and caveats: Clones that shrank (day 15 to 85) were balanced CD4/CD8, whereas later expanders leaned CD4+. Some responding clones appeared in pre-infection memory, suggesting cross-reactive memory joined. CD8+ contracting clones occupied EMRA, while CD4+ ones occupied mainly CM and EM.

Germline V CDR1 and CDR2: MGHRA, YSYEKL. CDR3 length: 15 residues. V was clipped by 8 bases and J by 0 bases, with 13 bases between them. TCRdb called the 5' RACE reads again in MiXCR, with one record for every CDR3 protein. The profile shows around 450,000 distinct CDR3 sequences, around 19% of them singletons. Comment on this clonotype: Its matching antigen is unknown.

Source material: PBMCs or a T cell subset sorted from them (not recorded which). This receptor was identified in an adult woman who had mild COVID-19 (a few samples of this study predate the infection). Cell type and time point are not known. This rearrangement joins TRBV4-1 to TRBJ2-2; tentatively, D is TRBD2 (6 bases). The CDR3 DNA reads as TGCGCCAGCGCCCAAGGCGGGGCGAACACCGGGGAGCTGTTTTTT. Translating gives CASAQGGANTGELFF.